These 23 T cell receptor beta chains were sequenced from one sample in a study of blood T cell repertoires in COVID-19. Sequenced by immunoSEQ multiplex PCR; TCRdb stores in-frame clones only, minus some. The sample lists 150,000 to 200,000 clones, over 80% seen once, with over 5% in the top ten. The specimen was PBMCs or T cells enriched from blood (not recorded which). These receptor sequences come from a man between 65 and 85 years old who had been exposed to COVID-19.

The genes are TRBV14 and TRBJ2-3; the D is unclear. CDR1 SGHDN and CDR2 FVKESK come from the germline V gene. The CDR3 length is 14 residues. The ends were cut back, 3 bases at V and 2 bases at J, with 9 bases in the middle. In DNA form, the CDR3 reads TGTGCCAGCAGCCACGGCGGATACACAGATACGCAGTATTTT. It specifies CASSHGGYTDTQYF.

The chain has TRBV5-5 and TRBJ1-6, with TRBD1 matching 8 bases. The CDR3 length is 17 residues. With V trimmed by 0 bases and J by 9 bases, 11 bases remained unmatched. Germline CDR1 reads SGHKS; CDR2 reads YYEKEE (reference sequence). The CDR3 region has the DNA TGTGCCAGCAGCTTGGGGGGGCTGGACAGGGTGGGTTCACCCCTCCACTTT. It codes for CASSLGGLDRVGSPLHF.

The V and J genes are TRBV7-2 and TRBJ2-3; TRBD2 matches 7 bases. The CDR3 has 14 residues. V was clipped by 4 bases and J by 2 bases; unmatched bases: 3. CDR1 SGHTA and CDR2 FQGNSA come from the germline V gene. CDR3 sequence reads: CASSSGLNTDTQYF. DNA for the CDR3: TGTGCCAGCAGCTCGGGACTAAACACAGATACGCAGTATTTT.

This clone appeared once. This chain uses TRBV3-1 (or the pseudogene TRBV3-2) with TRBJ2-1; TRBD2 matches at 7 bases. Trimming cost V 0 bases and J 4 bases; bases outside gene matches: 9. Germline V gene data show CDR1 as LGHDT and CDR2 as YNNKEL (reference sequence). The CDR3 is 17 amino acids. The CDR3 DNA reads TGTGCCAGCAGCCAAGATCTTGCGGGAGATGATTACAATGAGCAGTTCTTC. Its translation: CASSQDLAGDDYNEQFF.

The V and J genes are TRBV7-2 and TRBJ1-1; D gene uncertain. The CDR3 extends over 14 amino acids. Looked up from germline, CDR1 is SGHTA and CDR2 is FQGNSA. The V end lost 2 bases, the J end lost 1 base, and 8 bases lay between the germline ends. The CDR3 here is CASSLIPRNTEAFF. The DNA for the CDR3 is TGTGCCAGCAGCTTAATACCCAGGAACACTGAAGCTTTCTTT.

J is TRBJ2-1 and V is TRBV2; 11 nucleotides match TRBD2. V dropped 10 bases and J dropped 9; count of bases not matched to a gene: 14. CDR3 length: 15 amino acids. Germline CDR1 and CDR2: SNHLY and FYNNEI. The CDR3 reads CATRTLAGDGSEQFF. CDR3 nucleotide sequence: TGTGCCACACGAACACTAGCGGGGGATGGGAGTGAGCAGTTCTTC.

The chain carries TRBV19 and TRBJ1-5, with TRBD1 matching over 8 bases. Germline CDR1 LNHDA, CDR2 SQIVND (reference sequence). The CDR3 is 17 residues long. The trim removed 7 bases at V and 4 bases at J, leaving 15 bases unmatched. DNA for the CDR3: TGTGCCAGTAAAGGGGTGGGGGCAGGGGGCGCGAATCAGCCCCAGCATTTT. Protein: CASKGVGAGGANQPQHF.

This clone was recorded once. This rearrangement joins TRBV7-6 to TRBJ2-2; 7 nucleotides match TRBD2. Unmatched junction bases numbered 4, after V lost 0 bases and J lost 3 bases. Germline CDR1 SGHVS, CDR2 FNYEAQ. This CDR3 spans 16 amino acids. Written as DNA, the CDR3 is TGTGCCAGCAGCTTAGCAGGCCGGGGGGACACCGGGGAGCTGTTTTTT. Protein: CASSLAGRGDTGELFF.

V is TRBV30 and J is TRBJ1-1; tentatively, D is TRBD1 (6 bases). CDR1 is GTSNPN, CDR2 SVGIG, per germline (reference sequence). V was clipped by 5 bases and J by 1 base, with 11 bases between them. The CDR3 totals 13 residues. The DNA for the CDR3 is TGTGCCTGGTGTCCAGGGGAGAACACTGAAGCTTTCTTT. Protein sequence: CAWCPGENTEAFF. Full variable domain (outside the CDR3, taken from reference TRBV30 and TRBJ1-1): SQTIHQWPATLVQPVGSPLSLECTVEGTSNPNLYWYRQAAGRGLQLLFYSVGIGQISSEVPQNLSASRPQDRQFILSSKKLLLSDSGFYLCAWCPGENTEAFFGQGTRLTVV.

The CDR3 bases are TGTGCCAGCAGTGAAGGTGCGACTAGCGGGAGGATATGGGATACGCAGTATTTT. Protein: CASSEGATSGRIWDTQYF. This chain uses TRBV6-1 with TRBJ2-3; 13 bases agree with TRBD2. This CDR3 spans 18 amino acids. Losses at the gene ends were 1 base for V and 6 bases for J; bases not matched to a gene: 10. Germline assignment: CDR1 MNHNS and CDR2 SASEGT.

The chain combines TRBV7-6 with TRBJ1-2, with TRBD1 as a possible D gene (6 bases). Germline values: CDR1 SGHVS, CDR2 FNYEAQ. V was pared by 8 bases and J by 7 bases, with 11 bases between. The CDR3 is made up of 11 amino acids. CDR3 sequence (DNA): TGTGCCAGCTCAACAGGGTTTGGCTACACCTTC. This sequence encodes CASSTGFGYTF.

The chain recombines TRBV28 with TRBJ1-1; D is ambiguous. The germline CDR1 and CDR2 sequences are MDHEN and SYDVKM. Trimming took off 6 bases at V and 4 bases at J, with 12 bases between the two ends. This CDR3 is 13 amino acids long. The CDR3 loop is CASSDISRTEAFF. In DNA form, the CDR3 reads TGTGCCAGCAGCGACATATCCCGCACTGAAGCTTTCTTT.

The rearrangement links TRBV12-3 or TRBV12-4 to TRBJ2-7; 7 bases agree with TRBD1. With 4 bases clipped from V and 1 base from J, the junction kept 1 base outside the gene matches. The CDR3 totals 13 residues. CDR3: CASSSQGSYEQYF. The CDR3, as DNA: TGTGCCAGCAGTTCACAGGGGTCCTACGAGCAGTACTTC.

The V gene is TRBV7-9, the J gene TRBJ2-1; TRBD2 agrees at 13 bases. Trimming took 1 base from V and 6 from J; bases not matched to a gene: 9. Germline CDR1 is SEHNR and CDR2 is FQNEAQ (reference sequence). There are 18 residues in the CDR3. The CDR3 nucleotides are TGTGCCAGCAGCTTAGAACGGAGGACTAGCGGGAGCAGCAATGAGCAGTTCTTC. Its translation: CASSLERRTSGSSNEQFF.

The chain recombines TRBV19 with TRBJ2-6, with D possibly matching TRBD2 (6 bases). This CDR3 is 18 amino acids long. V was trimmed by 3 bases and J by 1 base, leaving 16 bases between them. Germline V gene sequence: CDR1 LNHDA, CDR2 SQIVND (reference sequence). This CDR3 is CASSIEQRVVSGANVLTF. CDR3 nucleotides: TGTGCCAGTAGTATTGAACAGCGGGTTGTGTCTGGGGCCAACGTCCTGACTTTC.

The chain combines TRBV7-9 with TRBJ1-3; no clear D. Per germline, CDR1 SEHNR and CDR2 FQNEAQ (reference sequence). This CDR3 has 16 amino acids. Deletions cut 4 bases from V and 1 base from J, with 14 bases between. CDR3 nucleotide sequence: TGTGCCAGCAGCTCCGACCGGGGAGGTTCTGGAAACACCATATATTTT. Translation: CASSSDRGGSGNTIYF.

J is TRBJ1-1 and V is TRBV3-1 (or the pseudogene TRBV3-2), with D possibly matching TRBD1 (6 bases). Germline V gives CDR1 LGHDT, CDR2 YNNKEL (reference sequence). This CDR3 spans 14 amino acids. V was shortened by 1 base and J by 11 bases, with 17 bases between the two germline ends. The CDR3 coding sequence is TGTGCCAGCAGCCAAGTTTTAGGACAGTCAAGGGCTTTCTTT. Its translation: CASSQVLGQSRAFF.

The gene calls are TRBV29-1 and TRBJ2-3; TRBD2 aligns across 7 bases. Germline V lookup: CDR1 SQVTM, CDR2 ANQGSEA. The CDR3 consists of 15 residues. The V segment lost 7 bases and the J segment 6 bases; nucleotides outside the gene matches: 16. CDR3 bases: TGCAGCGGACAAGCGGGGCCGATGGCGGGGGATACGCAGTATTTT. Protein: CSGQAGPMAGDTQYF.

This chain uses TRBV7-2 with TRBJ1-6; TRBD1 matches at 8 bases. The germline gives CDR1 SGHTA, CDR2 FQGNSA. J was trimmed by 14 bases and V by 5 bases; bases with no gene match: 17. There are 16 residues in the CDR3. The DNA for the CDR3 is TGTGCCAGCAGCGCCCTTTCCGGGACAGGACTCAACTCCCTCCACTTT. Its translation is CASSALSGTGLNSLHF.

The chain uses TRBV27 and TRBJ1-1; D is unclear. This CDR3 is built from 13 residues. The V end lost 4 bases, the J end lost 2 bases, and 8 bases lay between the germline ends. Germline CDR1 reads MNHEY; CDR2 reads SMNVEV (reference sequence). The CDR3 region has the DNA TGTGCCAGCAGTTGGAGCATTAACACTGAAGCTTTCTTT. Its translation is CASSWSINTEAFF.

The sample holds one count of this clone. V usage is TRBV7-2 and J usage is TRBJ1-4; TRBD1 matches 8 bases. Germline CDR1 is SGHTA and CDR2 is FQGNSA. Trimming removed 5 bases from V and 7 bases from J; junction bases left unmatched: 6. This CDR3 is built from 14 residues. The CDR3 region has the DNA TGTGCCAGCAGCACACAGGGGGTCGGTGAAAAACTGTTTTTT. Residues: CASSTQGVGEKLFF.

This sequence joins TRBV27 and TRBJ1-1, with D tentatively TRBD1 (6 bases). The CDR3 totals 15 residues. V was shortened by 6 bases and J by 2 bases, with 16 bases between the two germline ends. CDR1 is MNHEY and CDR2 is SMNVEV in the germline V gene (reference sequence). Written as DNA, the CDR3 is TGTGCCAGCAGATTTATAATAGGGACAAACACTGAAGCTTTCTTT. The encoded protein is CASRFIIGTNTEAFF.

The genes are TRBV11-2 and TRBJ1-1; D is perhaps TRBD1 (5 bases). The CDR3 loop spans 15 amino acids. Germline CDR1 reads SGHAT; CDR2 reads FQNNGV. Trimming removed 0 bases from V and 0 bases from J, with 8 bases in between. The CDR3, as DNA: TGTGCCAGCAGCTTAGAAAGACAGTTGAACACTGAAGCTTTCTTT. Translation: CASSLERQLNTEAFF.